The sequence of this T cell receptor beta chain was determined in a study of T cell responses to AZD1222 COVID-19 vaccine. The repertoire was sequenced with immunoSEQ multiplex PCR; TCRdb's copy has only in-frame clones and lacks some. The sample yields roughly 51,000 clones, approximately 86% seen once. In regard to this clone: Its antigen is unknown.

Whole-study findings and limits: Clonal diversity may have been underestimated in mostly white British donors.

This specimen consisted of peripheral blood, obtained 28 days after the second AZD1222 dose. This clonotype originated in an adult who received the AZD1222 COVID-19 vaccine.

CDR3 region: CASTPPVGRQETQYF. Here the CDR3 DNA reads TGTGCCAGTACCCCTCCCGTGGGGCGTCAAGAGACCCAGTACTTC. This sequence joins TRBV19 and TRBJ2-5, with a weak D call TRBD1 (5 bases). Germline CDR1 reads LNHDA; CDR2 reads SQIVND (reference sequence). Trimming cost V 7 bases and J 2 bases, with 17 bases left between them. The CDR3 has 15 residues.